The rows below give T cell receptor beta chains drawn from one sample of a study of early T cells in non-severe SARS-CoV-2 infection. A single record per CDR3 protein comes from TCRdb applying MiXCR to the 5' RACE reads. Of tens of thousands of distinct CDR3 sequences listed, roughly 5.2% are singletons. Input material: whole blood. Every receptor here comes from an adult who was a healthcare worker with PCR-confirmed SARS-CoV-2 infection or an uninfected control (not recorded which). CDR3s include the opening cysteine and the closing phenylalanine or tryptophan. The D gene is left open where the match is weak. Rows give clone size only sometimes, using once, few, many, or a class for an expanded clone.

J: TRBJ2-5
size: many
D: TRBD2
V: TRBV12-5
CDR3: CASGLVPDGLAGFQETQYF
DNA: TGTGCTAGTGGTTTGGTACCCGACGGACTAGCGGGCTTCCAAGAGACCCAGTACTTC

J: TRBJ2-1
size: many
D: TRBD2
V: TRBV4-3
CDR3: CASSRARSGLGFDEQFF
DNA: TGCGCCAGCAGCCGCGCTCGTTCGGGACTAGGGTTCGATGAGCAGTTCTTC

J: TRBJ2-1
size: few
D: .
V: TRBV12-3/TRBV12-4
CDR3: CASSLNPSRGDNEQFF
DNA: TGTGCCAGCAGTTTAAATCCCTCGCGGGGTGACAATGAGCAGTTCTTC

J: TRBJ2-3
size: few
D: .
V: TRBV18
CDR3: CASSPPPQGTDTQYF
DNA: TGTGCCAGCTCACCCCCTCCACAGGGCACAGATACGCAGTATTTT

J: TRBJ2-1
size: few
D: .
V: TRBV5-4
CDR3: CASSLAVGTEYNEQFF
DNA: TGTGCCAGCAGCTTGGCCGTGGGGACGGAATACAATGAGCAGTTCTTC

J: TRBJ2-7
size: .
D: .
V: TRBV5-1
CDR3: CASSKEGGEQYF
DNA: TGCGCCAGCAGCAAAGAAGGGGGCGAGCAGTACTTC

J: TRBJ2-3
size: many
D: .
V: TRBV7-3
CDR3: CASSLRGGSGPDTQYF
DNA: TGTGCCAGCAGCTTACGTGGCGGGTCGGGCCCAGATACGCAGTATTTT

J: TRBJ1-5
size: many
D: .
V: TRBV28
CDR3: CASRPSTGSQPQHF
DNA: TGTGCCAGCCGGCCCAGTACAGGGAGTCAGCCCCAGCATTTT

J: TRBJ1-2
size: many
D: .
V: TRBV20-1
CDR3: CSASRDGYGYTF
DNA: TGCAGTGCTTCCCGGGACGGGTATGGCTACACCTTC

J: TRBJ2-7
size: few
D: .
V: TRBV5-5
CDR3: CASSPGSYSYEQYF
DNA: TGTGCCAGCAGCCCCGGGAGCTACTCCTACGAGCAGTACTTC